This T cell receptor (beta chain) was recovered during a study of cytomegalovirus exposure and HLA in healthy donors. Study-level background: Out of approximately 170 million T cells, an earlier analysis found over 100 million unique TCR beta sequences in total. Findings and limits, study-wide: Associated with cytomegalovirus, according to the listing, were some 180 TCR beta chains. With later analysis, a missense DCLRE1C variant became linked to TCR beta V- and J-gene trimming. CMV serostatus was the sole immune exposure data available.

Trimming removed 5 bases from V and 2 bases from J; junction bases left unmatched: 5. Germline lookup yields CDR1 SGHDT and CDR2 YYEEEE. The CDR3 totals 16 residues. In the case of this clone: Its cognate antigen is unknown.

Vbeta (60) and Jbeta (13) primers were used in the PCR. The repertoire was sequenced with immunoSEQ multiplex PCR; TCRdb's copy has only in-frame clones and lacks some. Of approximately 170,000 clones listed, roughly 79% are singletons. The chain combines TRBV5-6 with TRBJ2-6; 9 nucleotides match TRBD2. This sequence was found in a woman aged 18-30 years in good health and CMV-seronegative. The sequenced sample consisted of PBMCs. The CDR3 DNA sequence: TGTGCCAGCAGTTGGGGCGGGGGGGCTGGGGCCAACGTCCTGACTTTC. It codes for CASSWGGGAGANVLTF.